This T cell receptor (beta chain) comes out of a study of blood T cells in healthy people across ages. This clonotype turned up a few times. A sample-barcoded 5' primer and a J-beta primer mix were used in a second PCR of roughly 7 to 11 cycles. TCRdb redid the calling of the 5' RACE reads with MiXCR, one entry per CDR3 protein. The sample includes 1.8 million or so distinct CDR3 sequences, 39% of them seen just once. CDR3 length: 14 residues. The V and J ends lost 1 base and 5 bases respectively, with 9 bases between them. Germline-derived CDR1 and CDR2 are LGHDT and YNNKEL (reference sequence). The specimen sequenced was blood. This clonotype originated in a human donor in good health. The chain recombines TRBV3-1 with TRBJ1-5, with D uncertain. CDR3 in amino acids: CASSQGPGYQPQHF. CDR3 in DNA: TGTGCCAGCAGCCAAGGTCCCGGCTATCAGCCCCAGCATTTT.